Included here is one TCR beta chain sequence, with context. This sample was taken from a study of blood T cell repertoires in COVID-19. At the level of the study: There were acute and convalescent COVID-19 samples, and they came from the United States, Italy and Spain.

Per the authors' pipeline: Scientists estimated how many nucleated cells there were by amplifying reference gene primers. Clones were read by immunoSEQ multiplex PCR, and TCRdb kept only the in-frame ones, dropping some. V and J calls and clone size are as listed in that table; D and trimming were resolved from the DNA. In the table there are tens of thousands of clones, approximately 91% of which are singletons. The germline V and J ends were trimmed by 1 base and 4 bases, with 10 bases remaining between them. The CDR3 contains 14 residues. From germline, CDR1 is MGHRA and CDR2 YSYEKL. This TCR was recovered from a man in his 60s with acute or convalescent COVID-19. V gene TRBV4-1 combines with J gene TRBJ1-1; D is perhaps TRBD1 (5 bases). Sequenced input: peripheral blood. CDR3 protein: CASSQAGRATEAFF. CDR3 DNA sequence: TGCGCCAGCAGCCAAGCGGGCAGGGCCACTGAAGCTTTCTTT.